Listed below are T cell receptor beta chains from one sample, sequenced in a study of T cells after posttransplantation cyclophosphamide. TCRdb keeps only in-frame clones here, not all; method: immunoSEQ multiplex PCR. The sample contains tens of thousands of clones, around 83% of which appear only once. The sample was PBMCs. These receptors were obtained from a man in his thirties or forties with a blood cancer, CMV-positive, and with a related stem cell donor. CDR3s include the opening cysteine and the closing phenylalanine or tryptophan. D genes are given only for firm matches. Clone size appears in some rows only: once, few, many, or a class for an expanded clone.

>-|TRBJ1-5|TRBV19|-
CASSILGGNQPQHF
TGTGCCAGTAGTATTCTAGGAGGGAATCAGCCCCAGCATTTT
>TRBD1|TRBJ2-5|TRBV5-6|once
CASSWTGLGLETQYF
TGTGCCAGCAGCTGGACAGGTCTCGGGTTAGAGACCCAGTACTTC
>-|TRBJ2-7|TRBV5-6|few
CASSFQERYEQYF
TGTGCCAGCAGCTTTCAGGAACGATACGAGCAGTACTTC
>TRBD1|TRBJ2-7|TRBV5-1|-
CASSFREGTGGFQKYF
TGCGCCAGCAGCTTCCGAGAGGGGACAGGGGGTTTTCAGAAGTACTTC
>TRBD2|TRBJ2-3|TRBV4-2|-
CASSQAGGSFDTQYF
TGTGCCAGCAGCCAAGCGGGAGGATCATTCGATACGCAGTATTTT
>TRBD2|TRBJ2-3|TRBV6-5|-
CASMGLAARGQYF
TGTGCCAGCATGGGACTAGCGGCTAGAGGGCAGTATTTT
>-|TRBJ2-1|TRBV5-1|-
CASSYAGINEQFF
TGCGCCAGCAGCTACGCGGGAATCAATGAGCAGTTCTTC
>-|TRBJ2-7|TRBV7-9|-
CASSLTGVQYEQYF
TGTGCCAGCAGCTTAACCGGGGTTCAATACGAGCAGTACTTC
>-|TRBJ2-7|TRBV19|-
CASVDSTVPTYEQYF
TGTGCCAGTGTTGACTCGACAGTACCTACCTACGAGCAGTACTTC
>-|TRBJ1-1|TRBV6-6|-
CASSPDRRNTEAFF
TGTGCCAGCAGTCCGGACAGAAGGAACACTGAAGCTTTCTTT
>TRBD1|TRBJ1-1|TRBV29-1|-
CSVSLDRDTEAFF
TGCAGCGTTTCTCTGGACAGGGACACTGAAGCTTTCTTT
>TRBD2|TRBJ2-5|TRBV2|-
CASSYAGGAGTQYF
TGTGCCAGCAGCTATGCCGGGGGGGCCGGGACCCAGTACTTC
>-|TRBJ2-3|TRBV7-9|-
CASSFPGITDTQYF
TGTGCCAGCAGCTTTCCGGGAATCACAGATACGCAGTATTTT
>TRBD2|TRBJ2-7|TRBV4-1|-
CASSQVSGGASYEQYF
TGCGCCAGCAGCCAAGTCAGCGGGGGCGCCTCCTACGAGCAGTACTTC